These 14 T cell receptor beta chains share one sample of origin, sequenced in a study of cytomegalovirus exposure and HLA in healthy donors. Researchers ran the PCR with 60 Vbeta and 13 Jbeta primers. TCRdb's table, derived via immunoSEQ multiplex PCR, lists solely in-frame clones and lacks some. The sample shows some 200,000 clones, 70% of them seen only once. The specimen sequenced was PBMCs. These receptors all stem from a man in his forties in good health and CMV-seropositive.

The chain links TRBV18 to TRBJ1-1; D not certain. The germline V gene has CDR1 KGHSH and CDR2 LQKENI. The germline V and J ends were trimmed by 3 bases and 2 bases, with 13 bases remaining between them. This CDR3 comprises 15 residues. DNA of the CDR3: TGTGCCAGCTCACCCGAAGGAGGTCGCAACACTGAAGCTTTCTTT. Amino acid sequence: CASSPEGGRNTEAFF. Using reference TRBV18 and TRBJ1-1 for the parts outside the CDR3, the full variable domain is NAGVMQNPRHLVRRRGQEARLRCSPMKGHSHVYWYRQLPEEGLKFMVYLQKENIIDESGMPKERFSAEFPKEGPSILRIQQVVRGDSAAYFCASSPEGGRNTEAFFGQGTRLTVV.

The chain links TRBV2 to TRBJ1-2, with D maybe TRBD1 (6 bases). Trimming stripped 5 bases from V and 0 bases from J, with 16 bases between. From germline, CDR1 is SNHLY and CDR2 FYNNEI. The CDR3 has 16 residues. In DNA form, the CDR3 reads TGTGCCAGCAGTCGCCGGGATGAGGGGGCTAACTATGGCTACACCTTC. Amino acid sequence: CASSRRDEGANYGYTF.

The chain recombines TRBV5-4 with TRBJ2-1; no firm D call. This CDR3 comprises 16 residues. Between the trimmed V and J ends, which lost 0 bases and 1 base, there was a span of 11 bases. The V gene's germline CDR1 is SGHNT and CDR2 YYREEE (reference sequence). Written as DNA, the CDR3 is TGTGCCAGCAGCTTGGCCTCGACTCCATCCTACAATGAGCAGTTCTTC. This translates into CASSLASTPSYNEQFF. Drawing the rest from reference TRBV5-4 and TRBJ2-1, the complete variable domain is ETGVTQSPTHLIKTRGQQVTLRCSSQSGHNTVSWYQQALGQGPQFIFQYYREEENGRGNFPPRFSGLQFPNYSSELNVNALELDDSALYLCASSLASTPSYNEQFFGPGTRLTVL.

This sequence joins TRBV5-1 and TRBJ2-7, with 11 bases aligning to TRBD1. This CDR3 is 14 amino acids long. Trimming took 4 bases from V and 3 from J; bases not matched to a gene: 3. In germline, CDR1 is SGHRS, CDR2 YFSETQ. The CDR3 spells CASSPGTGGYEQYF. CDR3 sequence (DNA): TGCGCCAGCAGCCCCGGGACAGGGGGCTACGAGCAGTACTTC.

This chain joins TRBV7-9 and TRBJ2-1, with D uncertain. The CDR3 consists of 16 residues. V was pared by 1 base and J by 0 bases, with 10 bases between. Looked up from germline, CDR1 is SEHNR and CDR2 is FQNEAQ (reference sequence). The CDR3 reads CASSLVPYSSYNEQFF. The CDR3 region has the DNA TGTGCCAGCAGCTTAGTCCCGTACAGCTCCTACAATGAGCAGTTCTTC.

The chain has TRBV7-9 and TRBJ2-7, with 7 bases identical to TRBD1. The germline CDR1 and CDR2 sequences are SEHNR and FQNEAQ (reference sequence). This CDR3 comprises 15 residues. Trimming at V came to 6 bases and at J to 3 bases, leaving 11 bases not matched to a gene. DNA for the CDR3: TGTGCCAGCAGATCTGGGACAGCCGCGATCTACGAGCAGTACTTC. Protein product: CASRSGTAAIYEQYF. The variable domain in full, with the rest retrieved from reference TRBV7-9 and TRBJ2-7, is DTGVSQNPRHKITKRGQNVTFRCDPISEHNRLYWYRQTLGQGPEFLTYFQNEAQLEKSRLLSDRFSAERPKGSFSTLEIQRTEQGDSAMYLCASRSGTAAIYEQYFGPGTRLTVT.

The genes are TRBV15 and TRBJ1-2, with 8 bases that match TRBD1. Germline V CDR1 and CDR2: LNHNV, YYDKDF (reference sequence). Losses at the gene ends were 0 bases for V and 6 bases for J; bases not matched to a gene: 9. This CDR3 region has 16 residues. The CDR3 DNA reads TGTGCCACCAGCAGAGATCGGAGTACAGGGGGAGATGGCTACACCTTC. Its protein product is CATSRDRSTGGDGYTF. The full variable domain, rest sourced from reference TRBV15 and TRBJ1-2, is DAMVIQNPRYQVTQFGKPVTLSCSQTLNHNVMYWYQQKSSQAPKLLFHYYDKDFNNEADTPDNFQSRRPNTSFCFLDIRSPGLGDTAMYLCATSRDRSTGGDGYTFGSGTRLTVV.

The V call is TRBV5-6, the J call TRBJ2-7, with a possible D match to TRBD2 (5 bases). Trimming removed 4 bases from V and 6 bases from J, with 11 bases in between. This CDR3 region has 12 residues. Per the germline V gene, CDR1 is SGHDT and CDR2 is YYEEEE. As DNA, the CDR3 is TGTGCCAGCAGCCCGAACGAGGGCGAGCAGTACTTC. Translation: CASSPNEGEQYF.

J is TRBJ2-7 and V is TRBV4-1; a possible D gene is TRBD2 (7 bases). Trimming took 4 bases from V and 5 from J, leaving 15 bases between them. Per the germline V gene, CDR1 is MGHRA and CDR2 is YSYEKL. The CDR3 covers 14 residues. Here the CDR3 DNA reads TGCGCCAGCAGCCTAGGGGGGGGCCTTGACGAGCAGTACTTC. This translates into CASSLGGGLDEQYF.

The V gene is TRBV19, the J gene TRBJ2-3; TRBD1 might be the D (5 bases). Germline CDR1 LNHDA, CDR2 SQIVND (reference sequence). This CDR3 spans 16 amino acids. V shed 3 bases and J shed 4 bases, with 17 bases lying between them. The CDR3 nucleotides are TGTGCCAGTAGTATTCAGATAGGGGCGCCTCCAGATACGCAGTATTTT. Translating it yields CASSIQIGAPPDTQYF.

This sequence joins TRBV11-2 and TRBJ1-5; D is undetermined. Germline V gene lookup returns CDR1 SGHAT and CDR2 FQNNGV. This CDR3 contains 14 residues. V lost 3 bases, J lost 0 bases, and 6 bases lay in between. CDR3 sequence (DNA): TGTGCCAGCAGCTTCGGGGATAGCAATCAGCCCCAGCATTTT. It specifies CASSFGDSNQPQHF.

V gene TRBV2 combines with J gene TRBJ2-5; maybe TRBD2 (6 bases). V lost 7 bases and J 1 base, leaving 19 bases between the germline ends. CDR3 size: 16 residues. Germline assignment: CDR1 SNHLY and CDR2 FYNNEI. CDR3 in DNA: TGTGCCAGCACCCCGGTAGCGGAGGGGCCCCAAGAGACCCAGTACTTC. Encoded protein: CASTPVAEGPQETQYF.

This chain uses TRBV7-9 with TRBJ2-5, with D unclear. This CDR3 has 14 residues. The V gene lost 1 base and the J gene lost 5 bases, with 11 bases spanning the gap. Germline V gene data show CDR1 as SEHNR and CDR2 as FQNEAQ (reference sequence). CDR3 protein: CASSLDWAGETQYF. The CDR3 nucleotides are TGTGCCAGCAGCTTAGATTGGGCTGGGGAGACCCAGTACTTC.

The J gene is TRBJ1-4, the V gene TRBV11-1; 7 bases match TRBD1. The V and J ends lost 3 bases and 8 bases, in that order; junction bases with no gene match: 6. There are 14 residues in the CDR3. The germline V gene encodes CDR1 SGHAT and CDR2 FQDESV (reference sequence). In DNA form, the CDR3 reads TGTGCCAGCAGCTTCACCGGGACAGACGAAAAACTGTTTTTT. Encoded protein: CASSFTGTDEKLFF.